The T cell receptor beta chain described here comes from a study of human T cells and chemical hapten exposure. V lost 4 bases to trimming and J lost 8 bases; unmatched junction nucleotides: 10. This CDR3 contains 14 residues. Germline V gives CDR1 MNHEY, CDR2 SVGAGI. Time point reported: patch test 1, 2 weeks after DPC sensitization. Treatment of the sample: therapeutic diphenylcyclopropenone sensitization with weekly scalp DPC. Blood collection happened ahead of applying each patch test. Whole-study findings and limits: The presence of alopecia in the donors means their immune response may differ from healthy people's.

This clonotype occurred many times. Its cognate antigen is unknown. The library tagged each cDNA molecule with unique molecular identifiers. MiXCR, applied by TCRdb to the RACE reads, yields one record per CDR3 protein. The data contain roughly 380,000 distinct CDR3 sequences, 4% to 5.5% of them seen just once; the ten biggest clones take up about 2.2%. This rearrangement joins TRBV6-5 to TRBJ1-2, with 7 bases lining up with TRBD1. The input for sequencing was whole blood, taken in connection with sensitization to the hapten diphenylcyclopropenone (DPC). The sequence came from a woman in her 50s with alopecia areata. Some clones in this sample may be carry-over from other donors' samples. The CDR3 DNA sequence: TGTGCCAGCAGTTCACCCCCGACAGGGAAGGGCTACACCTTC. It codes for CASSSPPTGKGYTF.